Listed below are T cell receptor beta chains from one sample, sequenced in a study of blood T cell repertoires in COVID-19. Libraries were prepared by immunoSEQ multiplex PCR; TCRdb keeps only in-frame clonotypes and omits some of them. The sample holds roughly 200,000 clones; approximately 79% are singletons and the top ten take roughly 13%. Sequencing was performed on peripheral blood. The receptor source for this set is a man aged 45-60 years who had recovered from COVID-19. Each CDR3 is given with its conserved first and last residue. The order of the fields is V gene, D gene, clone size, J gene, CDR3 protein, CDR3 DNA. A D gene is named only where the DNA matches it firmly. Not all rows give a size; the values are once, few, many and, for expanded clones, a class.

v_call: TRBV7-2
d_call: NA
clone_size: NA
j_call: TRBJ2-3
cdr3_aa: CASSPDSATDTQYF
cdr3_nt: TGTGCCAGCAGCCCGGACTCCGCCACAGATACGCAGTATTTT

v_call: TRBV30
d_call: TRBD1
clone_size: NA
j_call: TRBJ2-7
cdr3_aa: CAWSRTGSLYEQYF
cdr3_nt: TGTGCCTGGAGTCGGACAGGGTCACTCTACGAGCAGTACTTC

v_call: TRBV3-1/TRBV3-2
d_call: NA
clone_size: NA
j_call: TRBJ1-1
cdr3_aa: CASSQEARLTEAFF
cdr3_nt: TGTGCCAGCAGCCAAGAGGCCAGACTCACTGAAGCTTTCTTT

v_call: TRBV14
d_call: TRBD2
clone_size: NA
j_call: TRBJ2-3
cdr3_aa: CASSRLAIRADTQYF
cdr3_nt: TGTGCCAGCAGCCGACTAGCGATCCGTGCAGATACGCAGTATTTT

v_call: TRBV6-5
d_call: NA
clone_size: NA
j_call: TRBJ1-2
cdr3_aa: CASSYSMVLTEIGYTF
cdr3_nt: TGTGCCAGCAGTTACTCGATGGTGCTGACAGAGATTGGCTACACCTTC

v_call: TRBV5-1
d_call: TRBD1
clone_size: NA
j_call: TRBJ2-4
cdr3_aa: CASQEIQGAKNIQYF
cdr3_nt: TGCGCCAGTCAGGAGATACAGGGGGCCAAAAACATTCAGTACTTC

v_call: TRBV30
d_call: TRBD2
clone_size: NA
j_call: TRBJ2-5
cdr3_aa: CAWSSLAGDLWGETQYF
cdr3_nt: TGTGCCTGGAGTTCGCTAGCGGGAGATCTGTGGGGGGAGACCCAGTACTTC

v_call: TRBV19
d_call: NA
clone_size: NA
j_call: TRBJ1-5
cdr3_aa: CASRGGYNQPQHF
cdr3_nt: TGTGCCAGTAGAGGGGGATACAATCAGCCCCAGCATTTT

v_call: TRBV3-1/TRBV3-2
d_call: TRBD2
clone_size: few
j_call: TRBJ2-7
cdr3_aa: CASSQDTSGSEQYF
cdr3_nt: TGTGCCAGCAGCCAAGACACTAGCGGGAGCGAGCAGTACTTC

v_call: TRBV11-3
d_call: TRBD1
clone_size: NA
j_call: TRBJ1-1
cdr3_aa: CASSRDRLSQAFF
cdr3_nt: TGTGCCAGCAGCCGGGACAGGCTTTCCCAAGCTTTCTTT

v_call: TRBV6-2/TRBV6-3
d_call: NA
clone_size: NA
j_call: TRBJ1-2
cdr3_aa: CASSYTTGGYTF
cdr3_nt: TGTGCCAGCAGTTACACTACAGGAGGCTACACCTTC

v_call: TRBV3-1/TRBV3-2
d_call: TRBD2
clone_size: once
j_call: TRBJ2-5
cdr3_aa: CASSRLAGAQETQYF
cdr3_nt: TGTGCCAGCAGCCGATTAGCGGGCGCCCAAGAGACCCAGTACTTC

v_call: TRBV6-1
d_call: TRBD1
clone_size: once
j_call: TRBJ2-3
cdr3_aa: CASSEGTGVDTQYF
cdr3_nt: TGTGCCAGCAGTGAAGGGACAGGGGTAGATACGCAGTATTTT

v_call: TRBV27
d_call: NA
clone_size: NA
j_call: TRBJ2-7
cdr3_aa: CASSLSLIDHSYEQYF
cdr3_nt: TGTGCCAGCAGTTTATCGCTGATAGATCACTCCTACGAGCAGTACTTC

v_call: TRBV3-1/TRBV3-2
d_call: NA
clone_size: NA
j_call: TRBJ1-4
cdr3_aa: CASSQLNAEGEKLFF
cdr3_nt: TGTGCCAGCAGCCAATTAAACGCCGAGGGAGAAAAACTGTTTTTT

v_call: TRBV7-8
d_call: NA
clone_size: few
j_call: TRBJ2-3
cdr3_aa: CASNSADTQYF
cdr3_nt: TGTGCCAGCAACAGTGCAGATACGCAGTATTTT

v_call: TRBV24-1
d_call: NA
clone_size: NA
j_call: TRBJ2-1
cdr3_aa: CATSDLTPDTEQFF
cdr3_nt: TGTGCCACCAGTGATTTGACCCCGGACACAGAGCAGTTCTTC

v_call: TRBV12-5
d_call: TRBD2
clone_size: NA
j_call: TRBJ2-7
cdr3_aa: CASGLVLAGGAEQYF
cdr3_nt: TGTGCTAGTGGTTTGGTACTAGCGGGAGGTGCCGAGCAGTACTTC

v_call: TRBV6-2/TRBV6-3
d_call: TRBD1
clone_size: NA
j_call: TRBJ2-1
cdr3_aa: CASSYIYLTGVLINEQFF
cdr3_nt: TGTGCCAGCAGCTATATCTACTTGACAGGGGTCCTTATCAATGAGCAGTTCTTC

v_call: TRBV7-9
d_call: TRBD1
clone_size: few
j_call: TRBJ2-7
cdr3_aa: CASSRQGGSYEQYF
cdr3_nt: TGTGCCAGCAGCAGACAGGGGGGTTCCTACGAGCAGTACTTC

v_call: TRBV28
d_call: TRBD2
clone_size: NA
j_call: TRBJ2-1
cdr3_aa: CASSLLPGLGAGNEQFF
cdr3_nt: TGTGCCAGCAGTCTCCTGCCGGGACTAGGAGCGGGGAATGAGCAGTTCTTC

v_call: TRBV5-4
d_call: NA
clone_size: few
j_call: TRBJ2-7
cdr3_aa: CASSLESQGFYEQYF
cdr3_nt: TGTGCCAGCAGCTTGGAAAGCCAGGGCTTCTACGAGCAGTACTTC

v_call: TRBV28
d_call: NA
clone_size: NA
j_call: TRBJ1-2
cdr3_aa: CASSWGVYGYTF
cdr3_nt: TGTGCCAGCAGTTGGGGGGTCTATGGCTACACCTTC

v_call: TRBV19
d_call: NA
clone_size: NA
j_call: TRBJ1-2
cdr3_aa: CASSRTARGAVNYGYTF
cdr3_nt: TGTGCCAGTAGTCGGACTGCGCGGGGGGCGGTCAACTATGGCTACACCTTC

v_call: TRBV5-1
d_call: NA
clone_size: NA
j_call: TRBJ2-7
cdr3_aa: CASSLARTQASYEQYF
cdr3_nt: TGCGCCAGCAGCTTGGCCAGGACACAAGCGTCCTACGAGCAGTACTTC

v_call: TRBV29-1
d_call: NA
clone_size: once
j_call: TRBJ2-5
cdr3_aa: CSVEPARQETQYF
cdr3_nt: TGCAGCGTTGAGCCCGCGAGACAAGAGACCCAGTACTTC

v_call: TRBV5-4
d_call: NA
clone_size: NA
j_call: TRBJ1-1
cdr3_aa: CASSFQGGNTEAFF
cdr3_nt: TGTGCCAGCAGCTTTCAGGGCGGGAACACTGAAGCTTTCTTT

v_call: TRBV7-2
d_call: TRBD2
clone_size: once
j_call: TRBJ2-1
cdr3_aa: CASSSGLAGSFDEQFF
cdr3_nt: TGTGCCAGCAGTTCCGGACTAGCGGGATCTTTCGATGAGCAGTTCTTC

v_call: TRBV24-1
d_call: TRBD1
clone_size: NA
j_call: TRBJ2-5
cdr3_aa: CATSDRQGAQETQYF
cdr3_nt: TGTGCCACCAGTGATAGACAGGGGGCACAAGAGACCCAGTACTTC

v_call: TRBV4-2
d_call: NA
clone_size: many
j_call: TRBJ2-7
cdr3_aa: CASSQEVSSKGQYF
cdr3_nt: TGTGCCAGCAGCCAAGAGGTCTCTAGCAAAGGGCAGTACTTC

v_call: TRBV11-2
d_call: TRBD1
clone_size: NA
j_call: TRBJ2-1
cdr3_aa: CASSSGTGQFF
cdr3_nt: TGTGCCAGCAGCTCCGGGACAGGCCAGTTCTTC

v_call: TRBV19
d_call: NA
clone_size: NA
j_call: TRBJ1-2
cdr3_aa: CASTPDINYGYTF
cdr3_nt: TGTGCCAGTACCCCGGACATTAACTATGGCTACACCTTC

v_call: TRBV7-3
d_call: TRBD1
clone_size: NA
j_call: TRBJ1-4
cdr3_aa: CASSSVDRGMEKLFF
cdr3_nt: TGTGCCAGCAGCTCCGTCGACAGGGGAATGGAAAAACTGTTTTTT

v_call: TRBV30
d_call: NA
clone_size: NA
j_call: TRBJ1-5
cdr3_aa: CAWSRQNQPQHF
cdr3_nt: TGTGCCTGGAGTCGACAGAATCAGCCCCAGCATTTT

v_call: TRBV18
d_call: NA
clone_size: few
j_call: TRBJ2-6
cdr3_aa: CASSLDKGGVLTF
cdr3_nt: TGTGCCAGCTCGCTGGACAAGGGTGGCGTCCTGACTTTC

v_call: TRBV5-1
d_call: TRBD1
clone_size: NA
j_call: TRBJ1-1
cdr3_aa: CASSLGLLGTGDTEAFF
cdr3_nt: TGCGCCAGCAGCTTGGGTTTGCTCGGGACAGGGGACACTGAAGCTTTCTTT

v_call: TRBV20-1
d_call: TRBD2
clone_size: NA
j_call: TRBJ2-7
cdr3_aa: CSASPPTSGRAYEYEQYF
cdr3_nt: TGCAGTGCTAGTCCCCCGACTAGCGGGAGGGCGTACGAGTACGAGCAGTACTTC

v_call: TRBV15
d_call: NA
clone_size: NA
j_call: TRBJ2-6
cdr3_aa: CATSRDKQGANVLTF
cdr3_nt: TGTGCCACCAGCAGGGACAAACAGGGCGCCAACGTCCTGACTTTC

v_call: TRBV4-1
d_call: NA
clone_size: many
j_call: TRBJ2-4
cdr3_aa: CASSQADYVGAKNIQYF
cdr3_nt: TGCGCCAGCAGCCAAGCCGACTACGTTGGGGCCAAAAACATTCAGTACTTC

v_call: TRBV7-3
d_call: TRBD1
clone_size: NA
j_call: TRBJ2-7
cdr3_aa: CASSPYPDRDSYEQYF
cdr3_nt: TGTGCCAGCAGCCCGTACCCGGACAGGGACTCCTACGAGCAGTACTTC

v_call: TRBV3-1/TRBV3-2
d_call: TRBD2
clone_size: NA
j_call: TRBJ2-5
cdr3_aa: CASSPGTSRETQYF
cdr3_nt: TGTGCCAGCAGCCCCGGGACTAGTAGGGAGACCCAGTACTTC

v_call: TRBV27
d_call: TRBD1
clone_size: NA
j_call: TRBJ1-2
cdr3_aa: CASSPGTGDGYTF
cdr3_nt: TGTGCCAGCAGTCCAGGGACAGGGGATGGCTACACCTTC

v_call: TRBV27
d_call: TRBD2
clone_size: NA
j_call: TRBJ2-7
cdr3_aa: CASSRRTSGRAIPSEQYF
cdr3_nt: TGTGCCAGCAGTCGGCGGACTAGCGGGAGGGCTATCCCCTCCGAGCAGTACTTC

v_call: TRBV4-3
d_call: TRBD2
clone_size: NA
j_call: TRBJ2-2
cdr3_aa: CASSQPGLAGAGELFF
cdr3_nt: TGCGCCAGCAGCCAACCTGGACTAGCGGGAGCGGGGGAGCTGTTTTTT

v_call: TRBV2
d_call: TRBD2
clone_size: NA
j_call: TRBJ2-3
cdr3_aa: CARTLAGATDTQYF
cdr3_nt: TGTGCCAGAACACTAGCGGGAGCCACAGATACGCAGTATTTT

v_call: TRBV6-5
d_call: NA
clone_size: few
j_call: TRBJ1-6
cdr3_aa: CASSYDGTPSPLHF
cdr3_nt: TGTGCCAGCAGTTACGACGGGACACCTTCACCCCTCCACTTT

v_call: TRBV24-1
d_call: TRBD1
clone_size: NA
j_call: TRBJ2-2
cdr3_aa: CATSELGTAGELFF
cdr3_nt: TGTGCCACCAGTGAACTAGGGACAGCCGGGGAGCTGTTTTTT

v_call: TRBV4-1
d_call: TRBD2
clone_size: few
j_call: TRBJ2-7
cdr3_aa: CASSQQLAGAYEQYF
cdr3_nt: TGCGCCAGCAGCCAACAACTAGCGGGAGCCTACGAGCAGTACTTC

v_call: TRBV11-2
d_call: NA
clone_size: once
j_call: TRBJ2-1
cdr3_aa: CASSVYSGSYNEQFF
cdr3_nt: TGTGCCAGCAGCGTGTATAGCGGCTCCTACAATGAGCAGTTCTTC

v_call: TRBV2
d_call: TRBD1
clone_size: NA
j_call: TRBJ1-1
cdr3_aa: CASSRTGATEAFF
cdr3_nt: TGTGCCAGCAGCCGGACAGGGGCCACTGAAGCTTTCTTT

v_call: TRBV4-2
d_call: TRBD1
clone_size: NA
j_call: TRBJ2-5
cdr3_aa: CASSQVTGGQETQYF
cdr3_nt: TGTGCCAGCAGCCAAGTGACAGGGGGCCAAGAGACCCAGTACTTC

v_call: TRBV6-5
d_call: NA
clone_size: once
j_call: TRBJ1-1
cdr3_aa: CASSYGRNTEAFF
cdr3_nt: TGTGCCAGCAGTTATGGGAGGAACACTGAAGCTTTCTTT

v_call: TRBV14
d_call: NA
clone_size: NA
j_call: TRBJ2-7
cdr3_aa: CASSQVGGLTYEQYF
cdr3_nt: TGTGCCAGCAGCCAAGTAGGAGGATTAACCTACGAGCAGTACTTC

v_call: TRBV9
d_call: NA
clone_size: NA
j_call: TRBJ1-1
cdr3_aa: CASSGGSRGTEAFF
cdr3_nt: TGTGCCAGCAGCGGAGGATCGAGGGGGACTGAAGCTTTCTTT

v_call: TRBV5-1
d_call: TRBD1
clone_size: NA
j_call: TRBJ2-1
cdr3_aa: CASNDRVNEQFF
cdr3_nt: TGCGCCAGCAACGACAGGGTCAATGAGCAGTTCTTC

v_call: TRBV9
d_call: TRBD2
clone_size: NA
j_call: TRBJ2-2
cdr3_aa: CASSVRFGSASGRSMNTGELFF
cdr3_nt: TGTGCCAGCAGCGTAAGGTTCGGGAGTGCTAGCGGGAGATCCATGAACACCGGGGAGCTGTTTTTT

v_call: TRBV27
d_call: TRBD1
clone_size: NA
j_call: TRBJ2-7
cdr3_aa: CASRRTGSYEQYF
cdr3_nt: TGTGCCAGCAGAAGGACAGGGTCCTACGAGCAGTACTTC

v_call: TRBV28
d_call: NA
clone_size: NA
j_call: TRBJ1-2
cdr3_aa: CATRGTYKTNYGYTF
cdr3_nt: TGTGCCACAAGGGGGACCTACAAAACTAACTATGGCTACACCTTC

v_call: TRBV6-5
d_call: TRBD1
clone_size: NA
j_call: TRBJ2-7
cdr3_aa: CASNGGQSSYEQYF
cdr3_nt: TGTGCCAGCAATGGGGGACAGAGCTCCTACGAGCAGTACTTC